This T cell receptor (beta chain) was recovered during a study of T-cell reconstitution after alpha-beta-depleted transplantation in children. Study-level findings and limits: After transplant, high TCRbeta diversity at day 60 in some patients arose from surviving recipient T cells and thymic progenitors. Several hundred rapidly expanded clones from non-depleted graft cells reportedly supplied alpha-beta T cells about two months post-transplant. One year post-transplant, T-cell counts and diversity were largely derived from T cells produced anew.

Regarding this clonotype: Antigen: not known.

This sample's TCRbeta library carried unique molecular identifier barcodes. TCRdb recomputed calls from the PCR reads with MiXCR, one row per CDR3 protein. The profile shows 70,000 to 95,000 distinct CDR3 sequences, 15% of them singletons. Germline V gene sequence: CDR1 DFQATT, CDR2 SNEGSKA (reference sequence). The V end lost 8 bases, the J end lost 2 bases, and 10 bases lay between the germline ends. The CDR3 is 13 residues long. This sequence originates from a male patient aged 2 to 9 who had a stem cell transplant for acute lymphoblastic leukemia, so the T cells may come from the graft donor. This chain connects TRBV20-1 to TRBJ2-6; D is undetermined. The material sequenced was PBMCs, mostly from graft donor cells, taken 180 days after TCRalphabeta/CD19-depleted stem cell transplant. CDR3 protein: CSTLNTGANVLTF. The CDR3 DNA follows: TGCAGTACGTTAAACACTGGGGCCAACGTCCTGACTTTC.